This TCR beta chain appears in the sequencing data of a study of post-analysis software for immune sequencing data. Background on the study: Recorded disease courses covered relapsing-remitting, secondary progressive and progressive-relapsing multiple sclerosis. Some patients had no subtype annotation. Study-wide points: Patients used a handful of TRBV segments, including TRBV5-6, TRBV5-1 and TRBV20-1, more often than controls.

Germline assignment: CDR1 DFQATT and CDR2 SNEGSKA (reference sequence). The CDR3 spans 13 residues. The table lists this clonotype with a few counts. Its antigen is not identified. Germline is not matched at one junction end, which may reflect a read error. Unique molecular identifiers had been added to the TCR beta cDNA libraries. Each CDR3 protein is one row after TCRdb ran MiXCR on the PCR reads. The repertoire holds approximately 150,000 distinct CDR3 sequences, approximately 28% seen once, with approximately 1.5% in the top ten. The sample was blood. The source is a girl aged 5 to 17 with multiple sclerosis. This chain uses TRBV20-1 with TRBJ2-5; D is perhaps TRBD1 or TRBD2 (5 bases each). DNA of the CDR3: TGCAGTGCAAGAGTGGGGGTATGGGGGACCCAGTACTTC. It encodes CSARVGVWGTQYF.